Shown below are 8 T cell receptor beta chains from a single sample sequenced in a study of identical twins. MiXCR, applied by TCRdb to the 5' RACE reads, yields one record per CDR3 protein. Among 230,000 or so distinct CDR3 sequences listed, about 8.3% were seen once. The data were also submitted as part of a second study, on yellow fever vaccine responses in identical twins.

Input material: CD8+ T cells sorted from blood. Receptors were obtained from a woman in her late teens or twenties in good health.

This clonotype was picked up many times. This chain uses TRBV7-9 with TRBJ2-7, with 7 bases that match TRBD1. Trimming took 5 bases from V and 2 from J; bases not matched to a gene: 9. CDR1 and CDR2 (germline): SEHNR, FQNEAQ (reference sequence). CDR3 length equals 15 residues. The CDR3 sequence: CASSGDSLTTYEQYF. In DNA form, the CDR3 reads TGTGCCAGCAGCGGGGACAGTTTGACCACCTACGAGCAGTACTTC. The whole variable domain, filled in from reference TRBV7-9 and TRBJ2-7, reads DTGVSQNPRHKITKRGQNVTFRCDPISEHNRLYWYRQTLGQGPEFLTYFQNEAQLEKSRLLSDRFSAERPKGSFSTLEIQRTEQGDSAMYLCASSGDSLTTYEQYFGPGTRLTVT.

This clonotype turned up a few times. The chain has TRBV2 and TRBJ2-7, with D maybe TRBD1 (5 bases). The CDR3 totals 14 residues. CDR1 and CDR2 from the germline V gene are SNHLY and FYNNEI. V gave up 6 bases and J gave up 0 bases, with 12 bases separating them. For the CDR3, the DNA is TGTGCCAGCAGCGACAGATTTAGCTCCTACGAGCAGTACTTC. This gives the protein CASSDRFSSYEQYF.

This clonotype was counted between two and nine times. This chain connects TRBV5-5 to TRBJ2-1, with TRBD1 matching over 9 bases. The ends lost 3 bases at V and 5 bases at J; junction bases unmatched: 6. CDR3 length: 15 residues. Germline V gene lookup returns CDR1 SGHKS and CDR2 YYEKEE (reference sequence). The CDR3 sequence: CASSYYGTGNNEQFF. The CDR3 region has the DNA TGTGCCAGCAGCTACTACGGGACAGGGAACAATGAGCAGTTCTTC.

This clonotype appeared many times. V is TRBV3-1 and J is TRBJ1-1; D call uncertain. V lost 4 bases to trimming and J lost 8 bases, with 14 bases between them. CDR1 is LGHDT and CDR2 is YNNKEL in the germline V gene (reference sequence). CDR3 size: 13 residues. In nucleotides, the CDR3 is TGTGCCAGCAGCCGCGAAAATGAACAGGAAGCTTTCTTT. Translation: CASSRENEQEAFF.

The table lists this clonotype with a count of one. The genes are TRBV6-2 or TRBV6-3 and TRBJ2-1, with 7 bases identical to TRBD2. Germline loops: CDR1 MNHEY, CDR2 SVGEGT. The CDR3 is 18 amino acids. V lost 8 bases and J lost 0; bases outside the gene matches: 16. Here the CDR3 reads CASGRLARQSSSYNEQFF. In DNA form, the CDR3 reads TGTGCCAGCGGACGACTAGCCCGACAATCGAGCTCCTACAATGAGCAGTTCTTC.

This clonotype was observed many times. J is TRBJ2-2 and V is TRBV29-1; D remains unclear. Trimming shortened V by 0 bases and J by 1 base, and 6 bases separated the two germline ends. This CDR3 comprises 14 residues. Germline lookup yields CDR1 SQVTM and CDR2 ANQGSEA. The CDR3 loop is CSVEDRQNTGELFF. The CDR3 bases are TGCAGCGTTGAAGATAGGCAGAACACCGGGGAGCTGTTTTTT.

This clonotype was seen ten or more times. This rearrangement joins TRBV12-3 or TRBV12-4 to TRBJ2-7, with no clear D. The CDR3 is made up of 14 amino acids. V lost 6 bases, J lost 2 bases, and 14 bases lay in between. This CDR3 reads CASSPPLQTYEQYF. CDR3 in DNA: TGTGCCAGCAGCCCACCACTACAGACCTACGAGCAGTACTTC.

The gene calls are TRBV19 and TRBJ2-7; 9 bases align to TRBD2. The germline CDR1 and CDR2 sequences are LNHDA and SQIVND (reference sequence). V was pared by 4 bases and J by 0 bases, with 1 base of the junction left unmatched. This CDR3 has 14 residues. In DNA, the CDR3 is TGTGCCAGTAGTACTAGCGGGATCTCCTACGAGCAGTACTTC. This gives the protein CASSTSGISYEQYF. Full variable domain (missing parts from reference TRBV19 and TRBJ2-7): DGGITQSPKYLFRKEGQNVTLSCEQNLNHDAMYWYRQDPGQGLRLIYYSQIVNDFQKGDIAEGYSVSREKKESFPLTVTSAQKNPTAFYLCASSTSGISYEQYFGPGTRLTVT.